What follows are 15 T cell receptor beta chains derived from one specimen sequenced in a study of T cell changes during pregnancy in multiple sclerosis. Method: immunoSEQ multiplex PCR; TCRdb's copy keeps in-frame clones and lacks some. The repertoire consists of 45,000 to 50,000 clones, with around nine tenths occurring once and the leading ten covering around 0.38%. Sample: CD4+ T cells from peripheral blood mononuclear cells, taken in the second trimester of pregnancy. These receptors were collected from a female donor in good health, enrolled as a control in a pregnancy study.

This chain connects TRBV11-3 to TRBJ1-3, with D possibly being TRBD1 (6 bases). Trimming removed 4 bases at V and 0 bases at J, with 13 bases between. CDR1 and CDR2 from the germline V gene are SGHNT and YENEEA. The CDR3 contains 16 residues. CDR3 DNA sequence: TGTGCCAGCAGCTCACTGGACAGCTTCTCTGGAAACACCATATATTTT. Its translation: CASSSLDSFSGNTIYF.

This chain links TRBV19 with TRBJ2-2, with TRBD2 matching over 7 bases. The CDR3 is made up of 17 amino acids. Germline CDR1 LNHDA, CDR2 SQIVND (reference sequence). Losses at the gene ends were 6 bases for V and 4 bases for J; bases not matched to a gene: 14. CDR3 sequence reads: CASSPVSGGYATGELFF. DNA of the CDR3: TGTGCCAGTAGCCCGGTATCCGGGGGGTATGCCACCGGGGAGCTGTTTTTT.

The chain couples TRBV4-3 to TRBJ1-1; no firm D call. This CDR3 region has 12 residues. CDR1 LGHNA and CDR2 YSLEER come from the germline V gene. The V gene lost 3 bases and the J gene lost 7 bases, with 9 bases spanning the gap. The CDR3 here is CASSQSRGEAFF. The CDR3 DNA follows: TGCGCCAGCAGCCAGTCTCGGGGTGAAGCTTTCTTT.

Note on this clone: Germline and junction disagree at one end, which may indicate a read error. V usage is TRBV7-9 and J usage is TRBJ1-3; 7 bases align to TRBD1. The CDR3 loop spans 18 amino acids. The V gene's germline CDR1 is SEHNR and CDR2 FQNEAQ (reference sequence). The CDR3 nucleotides are TGTGCCAGCAGCTTAGGTGGTAGGGACAGCTTCTCTGGAAATACCATATATTTT. This sequence encodes CASSLGGRDSFSGNTIYF.

This clone was detected only once. The CDR3 here is CASSFRGNSPTGELFF. The DNA of the CDR3 is TGTGCCAGCAGCTTTAGAGGGAACTCACCGACCGGGGAGCTGTTTTTT. The chain employs TRBV27 and TRBJ2-2; a weak D match, TRBD2 (5 bases). V lost 6 bases and J lost 5, with 19 bases in between. This CDR3 is 16 amino acids long. Germline V gene data show CDR1 as MNHEY and CDR2 as SMNVEV (reference sequence).

The chain combines TRBV7-2 with TRBJ1-1; 8 bases line up with TRBD1. CDR3 size: 16 residues. The V and J ends lost 0 bases and 1 base, in that order; junction bases with no gene match: 4. Germline lookup yields CDR1 SGHTA and CDR2 FQGNSA. The chain's CDR3 is CASSLAFGTGNTEAFF. The CDR3 DNA follows: TGTGCCAGCAGCTTAGCCTTCGGGACAGGGAACACTGAAGCTTTCTTT. Based on the CDR3 plus reference TRBV7-2 and TRBJ1-1, the full variable domain is GAGVSQSPSNKVTEKGKDVELRCDPISGHTALYWYRQSLGQGLEFLIYFQGNSAPDKSGLPSDRFSAERTGGSVSTLTIQRTQQEDSAVYLCASSLAFGTGNTEAFFGQGTRLTVV.

The gene calls are TRBV30 and TRBJ2-6; D remains ambiguous. The germline V gene has CDR1 GTSNPN and CDR2 SVGIG (reference sequence). V was cut by 0 bases and J by 0 bases, with 6 bases left in between. The length of the CDR3 is 15 residues. The chain's CDR3 is CAWSVQVSGANVLTF. The CDR3 DNA reads TGTGCCTGGAGTGTACAAGTCTCTGGGGCCAACGTCCTGACTTTC.

This sequence joins TRBV15 and TRBJ1-4; tentative D call: TRBD1 (6 bases). The CDR3 has 15 residues. V was pared by 3 bases and J by 4 bases, with 12 bases between. Germline V gives CDR1 LNHNV, CDR2 YYDKDF (reference sequence). The CDR3 region has the DNA TGTGCCACCAGCAGTGCGGACAGTCTTAATGAAAAACTGTTTTTT. It encodes CATSSADSLNEKLFF.

J is TRBJ2-7 and V is TRBV6-5, with 9 bases identical to TRBD1. Germline lookup yields CDR1 MNHEY and CDR2 SVGAGI. The CDR3 covers 14 residues. The V segment lost 6 bases and the J segment 3 bases; nucleotides outside the gene matches: 6. The CDR3 is CASSRDRAYYEQYF. The CDR3 bases are TGTGCCAGCAGCCGGGACAGGGCTTACTACGAGCAGTACTTC.

The V call is TRBV10-3, the J call TRBJ2-3; 9 nucleotides line up with TRBD1. This CDR3 has 16 amino acids. Germline-derived CDR1 and CDR2 are ENHRY and SYGVKD. J was trimmed by 5 bases and V by 3 bases; bases with no gene match: 9. The chain's CDR3 is CAISDSYRGRGDTQYF. In nucleotides, the CDR3 is TGTGCCATCAGTGACTCGTACAGGGGGCGCGGAGATACGCAGTATTTT.

The rearrangement links TRBV2 to TRBJ2-7, with 9 bases that match TRBD1. CDR3 size: 13 residues. With V trimmed by 6 bases and J by 3 bases, 3 bases remained unmatched. Germline CDR1 and CDR2: SNHLY and FYNNEI. For the CDR3, the DNA is TGTGCCAGCAGGATGACAGGGGGCTACGAGCAGTACTTC. It encodes CASRMTGGYEQYF.

V and J are TRBV4-1 and TRBJ1-2; the D gene is possibly TRBD1 (5 bases). V gave up 0 bases and J gave up 4 bases, with 9 bases separating them. Germline lookup yields CDR1 MGHRA and CDR2 YSYEKL. The CDR3 loop spans 14 amino acids. CDR3 sequence reads: CASSQDRGGYGYTF. CDR3 coding DNA: TGCGCCAGCAGCCAAGATCGGGGGGGCTATGGCTACACCTTC.

This clone was detected only once. This chain joins TRBV7-9 and TRBJ1-1, with TRBD1 identical over 8 bases. The germline CDR1 and CDR2 sequences are SEHNR and FQNEAQ (reference sequence). The ends lost 5 bases at V and 8 bases at J; junction bases unmatched: 7. The CDR3 has 13 amino acids. CDR3 sequence (DNA): TGTGCCAGCAGCGCCCCAGGGGGCGGAGAAGCTTTCTTT. It specifies CASSAPGGGEAFF.

The rearrangement uses TRBV11-3 and TRBJ1-5; 8 bases are shared with TRBD1. Germline V gene lookup returns CDR1 SGHNT and CDR2 YENEEA. After removal of 5 bases from V and 14 bases from J, the junction contained 8 bases not matched to a gene. The CDR3 is made up of 12 amino acids. The CDR3 sequence: CASSPEGQAKHF. The CDR3 region has the DNA TGTGCCAGCAGCCCCGAGGGACAGGCGAAGCATTTT.

The V call is TRBV7-8, the J call TRBJ2-1, with D possibly TRBD2 on 5 matching bases. The germline V gene encodes CDR1 SGHVS and CDR2 FQNEAQ. This CDR3 has 15 residues. V was cut by 0 bases and J by 8 bases, with 14 bases left in between. DNA of the CDR3: TGTGCCAGCAGCTTAGCGCGGGCCTCATCACATGAGCAGTTCTTC. Encoded protein: CASSLARASSHEQFF.